What follows is one TCR beta chain and its context. The source of the sample is a study of shared T cell receptors in the human thymus. Measured with immunoSEQ multiplex PCR; TCRdb has only the in-frame clones, and not every one. This sample has under 450,000 clones, with approximately 95% found just once. The specimen sequenced was thymocytes. The TCR originated in a human donor.

The CDR3 DNA sequence: TGTGCCAGCAGGACCCGGACAGGCTCTGAAGCTTTCTTT. This sequence encodes CASRTRTGSEAFF. V is TRBV28 and J is TRBJ1-1, with TRBD1 matching 7 bases. In germline, CDR1 is MDHEN, CDR2 SYDVKM. This CDR3 comprises 13 residues. Germline trimming cut 6 bases from V and 6 bases from J; bases unmatched to any gene: 7.